Listed here is a single TCR beta chain. The read terminates 3 residues ahead of where the CDR3 ends, so the germline J gene completes it. These data come from a study of Tregs in tolerant kidney transplant recipients. Germline lookup yields CDR1 GTSNPN and CDR2 SVGIG (reference sequence). This CDR3 spans 15 amino acids. The J segment lost 6 bases and the V segment lost 2 bases, leaving 8 bases of the junction unmatched. Mixed chimerism was transient after nonmyeloablative marrow transplants from related graft donors. Repertoires were generated with immunoSEQ multiplex PCR, while TCRdb's copy carries only in-frame clones and drops some. This sample's clone table lists about 14,000 clones.

The sequence was collected from a human patient who received a combined kidney and bone marrow transplant. Some T cells may be transferred from the graft donor. The genes are TRBV30 and TRBJ1-4; 8 nucleotides agree with TRBD1. The material was CD8+ T cells from blood (PBMCs), obtained 6 months after the transplant. CDR3 DNA, as far as it was read: TGTGCCTGGAGTTCACGGACAGGGAGGGATGAAAAA. It specifies CAWSSRTGRDEK. The whole CDR3 sequence reads CAWSSRTGRDEKLFF.